This is a list of T cell receptor beta chains from one sample in a study of T cell responses to AZD1222 COVID-19 vaccine. Profiling relied on immunoSEQ multiplex PCR, and the TCRdb table lists in-frame clones only, not all of them. This table has roughly 110,000 clones, roughly 90% appearing once. Sequencing was performed on peripheral blood, taken on day 0 of AZD1222 vaccination. These receptors all come from an adult in good health. Both conserved end residues are part of each CDR3. Each record gives: V gene, J gene, CDR3 protein.

V gene: TRBV7-9; J gene: TRBJ1-1; CDR3 protein: CASWQPNTEAFF
V gene: TRBV19; J gene: TRBJ1-5; CDR3 protein: CASKGGTVNQPQHF
V gene: TRBV9; J gene: TRBJ1-1; CDR3 protein: CASSQGQNTEAFF
V gene: TRBV7-9; J gene: TRBJ2-2; CDR3 protein: CASRPTGTTNTGELFF
V gene: TRBV4-1; J gene: TRBJ2-2; CDR3 protein: CASSPLGESNTGELFF
V gene: TRBV3-1/TRBV3-2; J gene: TRBJ2-1; CDR3 protein: CASSRRTSGVGVLVF
V gene: TRBV11-2; J gene: TRBJ2-3; CDR3 protein: CASRAGTHRTDTQYF
V gene: TRBV12-3/TRBV12-4; J gene: TRBJ1-1; CDR3 protein: CASSVQGWTEAFF
V gene: TRBV29-1; J gene: TRBJ2-1; CDR3 protein: CSVAGYTSYNEQFF
V gene: TRBV2; J gene: TRBJ2-5; CDR3 protein: CASGPRAGGGETQYF
V gene: TRBV6-5; J gene: TRBJ1-1; CDR3 protein: CASSYTGARVGTEAFF
V gene: TRBV29-1; J gene: TRBJ1-2; CDR3 protein: CSVQQGGRGYTF
V gene: TRBV5-4; J gene: TRBJ2-1; CDR3 protein: CASSLIGTSDEQFF
V gene: TRBV5-6; J gene: TRBJ2-7; CDR3 protein: CASSLRGTGRSYEQYF